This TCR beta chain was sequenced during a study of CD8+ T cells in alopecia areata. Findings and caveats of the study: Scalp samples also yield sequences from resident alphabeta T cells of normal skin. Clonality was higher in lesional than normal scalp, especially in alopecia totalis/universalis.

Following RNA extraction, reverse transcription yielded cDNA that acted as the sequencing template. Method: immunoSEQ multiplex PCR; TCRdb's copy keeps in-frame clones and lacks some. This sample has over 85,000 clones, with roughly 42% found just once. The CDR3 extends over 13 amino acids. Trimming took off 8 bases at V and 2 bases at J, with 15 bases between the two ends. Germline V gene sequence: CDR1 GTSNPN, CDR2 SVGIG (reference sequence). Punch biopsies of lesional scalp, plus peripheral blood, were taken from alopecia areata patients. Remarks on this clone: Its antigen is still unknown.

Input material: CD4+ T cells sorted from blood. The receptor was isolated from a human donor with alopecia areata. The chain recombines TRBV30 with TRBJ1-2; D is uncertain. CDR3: CAGEGRPNYGYTF. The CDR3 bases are TGTGCCGGGGAGGGCAGACCCAACTATGGCTACACCTTC.